One and the same sample provided the 2 T cell receptor beta chains below, sequenced in a study of cytomegalovirus exposure and HLA in healthy donors. This PCR relied on a set of 60 Vbeta primers and 13 Jbeta primers. Measured with immunoSEQ multiplex PCR; TCRdb has only the in-frame clones, and not every one. The table lists 150,000 or so clones, approximately 80% of them singletons. Sample: PBMCs. All receptors come from a woman in her forties in good health and CMV-seronegative.

The V and J genes are TRBV6-6 and TRBJ2-7, with a weak D call TRBD1 (5 bases). The CDR3 has 12 residues. Germline V lookup: CDR1 MNHNY, CDR2 SVGAGI (reference sequence). V was shortened by 8 bases and J by 3 bases, with 11 bases between the two germline ends. The CDR3 sequence is CASYGARYEQYF. The CDR3 nucleotides are TGTGCCAGCTATGGGGCGCGCTACGAGCAGTACTTC.

This rearrangement joins TRBV7-6 to TRBJ2-7; 7 bases map to TRBD2. Unmatched junction bases numbered 7, after V lost 2 bases and J lost 0 bases. This CDR3 spans 16 amino acids. Germline loops: CDR1 SGHVS, CDR2 FNYEAQ. For the CDR3, the DNA is TGTGCCAGCAGCTTACTCGCTAGCGGTGACTCCTACGAGCAGTACTTC. Translated, it gives CASSLLASGDSYEQYF.